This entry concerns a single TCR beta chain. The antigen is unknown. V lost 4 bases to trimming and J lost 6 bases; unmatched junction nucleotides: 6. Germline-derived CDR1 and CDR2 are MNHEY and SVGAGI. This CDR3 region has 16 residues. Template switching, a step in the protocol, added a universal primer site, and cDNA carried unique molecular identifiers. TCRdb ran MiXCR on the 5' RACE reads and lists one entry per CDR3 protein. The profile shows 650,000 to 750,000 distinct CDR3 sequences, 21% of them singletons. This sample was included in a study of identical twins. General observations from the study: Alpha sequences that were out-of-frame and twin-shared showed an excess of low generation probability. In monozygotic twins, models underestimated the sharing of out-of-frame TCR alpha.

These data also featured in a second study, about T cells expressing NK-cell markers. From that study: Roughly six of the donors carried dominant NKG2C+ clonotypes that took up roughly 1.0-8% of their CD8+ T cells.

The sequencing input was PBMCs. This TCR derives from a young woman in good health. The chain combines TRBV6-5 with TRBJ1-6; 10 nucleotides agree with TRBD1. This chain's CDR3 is CASSSGDRGGNSPLHF. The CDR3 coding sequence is TGTGCCAGCAGTTCGGGGGACAGGGGAGGTAATTCACCCCTCCACTTT.